This T cell receptor beta chain was identified during a study of blood T cell repertoires in COVID-19. The germline gives CDR1 SGHAT, CDR2 FQNNGV. Trimming took off 1 base at V and 3 bases at J, with 21 bases between the two ends. CDR3 length: 18 amino acids. The protocol was immunoSEQ multiplex PCR, while the TCRdb copy is restricted to in-frame clones and leaves out a portion. This table has 100,000 to 140,000 clones, just over 90% appearing once. The TCR comes from a woman aged 30 to 39 with acute or convalescent COVID-19. V gene TRBV11-2 combines with J gene TRBJ2-5; D may be TRBD1 (6 bases). Material for sequencing was peripheral blood. As DNA, the CDR3 is TGTGCCAGCAGCTTAGGGGGTCGCCAGGGGCACCATAAAGAGACCCAGTACTTC. Amino acid sequence: CASSLGGRQGHHKETQYF.